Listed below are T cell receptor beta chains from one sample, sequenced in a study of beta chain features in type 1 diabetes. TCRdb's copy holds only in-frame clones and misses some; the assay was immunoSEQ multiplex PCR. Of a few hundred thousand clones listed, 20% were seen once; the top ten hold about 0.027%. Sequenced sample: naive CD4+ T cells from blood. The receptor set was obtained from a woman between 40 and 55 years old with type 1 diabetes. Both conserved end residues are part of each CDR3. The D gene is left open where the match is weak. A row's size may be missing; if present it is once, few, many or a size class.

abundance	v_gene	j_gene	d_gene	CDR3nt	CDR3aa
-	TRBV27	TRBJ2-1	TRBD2	TGTGCCAGCACCCCCACAGCGGGAAGATACAATGAGCAGTTCTTC	CASTPTAGRYNEQFF
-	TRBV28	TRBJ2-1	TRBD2	TGTGCCAGCAGTTCCACCCTGAGTGGGGGACTAGCTGTCGATGAGCAGTTCTTC	CASSSTLSGGLAVDEQFF
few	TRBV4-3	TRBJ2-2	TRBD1	TGCGCCAGCAGCCTAACGACAGGGGTCGGCACCGGGGAGCTGTTTTTT	CASSLTTGVGTGELFF
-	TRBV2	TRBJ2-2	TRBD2	TGTGCCAGCAAGCTAGCGGGAGGGCCGGGGACCGGGGAGCTGTTTTTT	CASKLAGGPGTGELFF
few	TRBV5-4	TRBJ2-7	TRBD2	TGTGCCAGCACCCTAGCGGGAAGCGACGAGCAGTACTTC	CASTLAGSDEQYF
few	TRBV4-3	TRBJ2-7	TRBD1	TGCGCCAGCAGCCAAGATGGAGAGACAGGGAGAGAGGAGCAGTACTTC	CASSQDGETGREEQYF
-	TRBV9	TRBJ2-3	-	TGTGCCAGCAGCGTAGATCCGGGGGGCGGAGGCACAGATACGCAGTATTTT	CASSVDPGGGGTDTQYF
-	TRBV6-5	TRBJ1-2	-	TGTGCCAGCAGCTCCACACCTCTCTATGGCTACACCTTC	CASSSTPLYGYTF
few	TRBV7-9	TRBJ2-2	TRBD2	TGTGCCAGCAGCTTAATCTTAGCGGGAGGCGCCGGGGAGCTGTTTTTT	CASSLILAGGAGELFF
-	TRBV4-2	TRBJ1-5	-	TGTGCCAGCAGCCAAGATGGTGGGGCAGGGTCTAAGAAGCCCCAGCATTTT	CASSQDGGAGSKKPQHF
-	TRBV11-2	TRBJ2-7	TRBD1	TGTGCCAGCAGCTTCCGGGACAGTTATAACGAGCAGTACTTC	CASSFRDSYNEQYF
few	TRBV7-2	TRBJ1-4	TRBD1	TGTGCCAGCAGGCCCCCCTGGGGACAGGGGGATGACAATGAAAAACTGTTTTTT	CASRPPWGQGDDNEKLFF
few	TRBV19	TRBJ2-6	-	TGTGCCAGCCGAGGGCCGGTGGATGGGGCCAACGTCCTGACTTTC	CASRGPVDGANVLTF
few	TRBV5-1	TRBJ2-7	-	TGCGCCAGCAGCCCCGGGCCGGACAGCCGATCCTACGAGCAGTACTTC	CASSPGPDSRSYEQYF
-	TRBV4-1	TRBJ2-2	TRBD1	TGCGCCAGCACGCCGGGACAGGGGGTTCGCACCGGGGAGCTGTTTTTT	CASTPGQGVRTGELFF
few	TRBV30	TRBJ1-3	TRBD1	TGTGCCTGGAACAGGGACAGGCTAATCTCTGGAAACACCATATATTTT	CAWNRDRLISGNTIYF
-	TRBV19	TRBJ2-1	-	TGTGCCACCACCTGGCAGTTTGGAGGAGCGGATGAGCAGTTCTTC	CATTWQFGGADEQFF
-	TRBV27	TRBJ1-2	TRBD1	TGTGCCAGCGGATGGACAGGGTCTAACTATGGCTACACCTTC	CASGWTGSNYGYTF
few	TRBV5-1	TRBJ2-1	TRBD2	TGCGCCAGCAGACAAGCGGGAGATGAGAATGAGCAGTTCTTC	CASRQAGDENEQFF
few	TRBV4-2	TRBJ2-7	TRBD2	TGTGCCAGCAGCCAAGGCGGGAGCTCCTACGAGCAGTACTTC	CASSQGGSSYEQYF
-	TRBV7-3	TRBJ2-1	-	TGTGCCAGCAGCCAATATGGGCAGGGCGTGTTCTTC	CASSQYGQGVFF
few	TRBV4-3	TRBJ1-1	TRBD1	TGCGCCAGCAGCCAAGATCCGGAAGGGGGCCCTGAAGCTTTCTTT	CASSQDPEGGPEAFF
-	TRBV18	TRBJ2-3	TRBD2	TGTGCCAGCTCACCAACTAGCGACCGCACAGATACGCAGTATTTT	CASSPTSDRTDTQYF
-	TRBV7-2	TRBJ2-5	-	TGTGCCAGCAGCTTCCCGTTAGGGGGGGGTGAGACCCAGTACTTC	CASSFPLGGGETQYF
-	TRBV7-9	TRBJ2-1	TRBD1	TGTGCCAGCAGCTTATCCGGGACAGGTCCTGAGCAGTTCTTC	CASSLSGTGPEQFF
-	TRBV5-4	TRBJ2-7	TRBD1	TGTGCCAGCAGCCAAAAAGGACAGGGAATCTACGAGCAGTACTTC	CASSQKGQGIYEQYF
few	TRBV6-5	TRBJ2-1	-	TGTGCCAGCAGGTCGGGGAGCGACCTATACAATGAGCAGTTCTTC	CASRSGSDLYNEQFF
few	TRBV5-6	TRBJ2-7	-	TGTGCCAGCAGCTCACCCGGGGTCTCCTACGAGCAGTACTTC	CASSSPGVSYEQYF
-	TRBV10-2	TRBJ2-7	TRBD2	TGCGCCAGCAGTGATTGGACTAGCGGCACCTACGAGCAGTACTTC	CASSDWTSGTYEQYF
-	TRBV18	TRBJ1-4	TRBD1	TGTGCCAGCTCACCACAGGACAGGGGGAATGAAAAACTGTTTTTT	CASSPQDRGNEKLFF
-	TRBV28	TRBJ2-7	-	TGTGCCAGCACCCAGGGTTGGGGCAGCGACGAGCAGTACTTC	CASTQGWGSDEQYF
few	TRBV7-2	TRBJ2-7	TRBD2	TGTGCCAGCAGCTTAGGGTTAGCGGGACCCTACGAGCAGTACTTC	CASSLGLAGPYEQYF
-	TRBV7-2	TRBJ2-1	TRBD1	TGTGCCAGCAGCGCCGGACAGGGGGAGTGGAATGAGCAGTTCTTC	CASSAGQGEWNEQFF
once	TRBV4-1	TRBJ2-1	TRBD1	TGCGCCAGCAGCCAGGGCCAGGGGGAGCCCTACAATGAGCAGTTCTTC	CASSQGQGEPYNEQFF
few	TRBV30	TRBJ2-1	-	TGTGCCTGGAGTGTAGGCGGGCAATACAATGAGCAGTTCTTC	CAWSVGGQYNEQFF
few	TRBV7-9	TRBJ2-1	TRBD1	TGTGCCAGCAGCTGGGATCAAAGGGGGCGAAAAGGCAATGAGCAGTTCTTC	CASSWDQRGRKGNEQFF
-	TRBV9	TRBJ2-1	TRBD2	TGTGCCAGCAGCGTAGGTACTAGCGGGAGGGAGGACCAGCAGTTCTTC	CASSVGTSGREDQQFF
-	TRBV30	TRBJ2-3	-	TGTGCCTGGAGTGTAGGAGGACCGACGAGTGATACGCAGTATTTT	CAWSVGGPTSDTQYF
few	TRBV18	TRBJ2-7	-	TGTGCCAGCTCACCTCAGGGCAGGAACTCCTACGAGCAGTACTTC	CASSPQGRNSYEQYF
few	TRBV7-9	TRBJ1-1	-	TGTGCCAGCAGCCCCATCAGGAACACTGAAGCTTTCTTT	CASSPIRNTEAFF
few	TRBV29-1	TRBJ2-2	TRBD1	TGCAGCGTGGACAGGGTTGGCGGGGAGCTGTTTTTT	CSVDRVGGELFF
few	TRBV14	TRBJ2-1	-	TGTGCCAGCAGCCAAACTTTGGTGAACAATGAGCAGTTCTTC	CASSQTLVNNEQFF
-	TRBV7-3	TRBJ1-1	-	TGTGCCAGCTCCCTCGGACAGACTAATGAAGCTTTCTTT	CASSLGQTNEAFF
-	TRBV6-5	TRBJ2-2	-	TGTGCCAGCAGTTACGGCGCCGGGAGAGCGTCCGGGGAGCTGTTTTTT	CASSYGAGRASGELFF
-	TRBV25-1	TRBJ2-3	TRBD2	TGTGCCAGCAGTGAAGAAAGACAAGCGGGGAACACAGATACGCAGTATTTT	CASSEERQAGNTDTQYF
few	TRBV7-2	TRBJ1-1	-	TGTGCCAGCAGCCAGGACAGGAACACTGAAGCTTTCTTT	CASSQDRNTEAFF
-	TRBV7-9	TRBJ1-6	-	TGTGCCAGCAGCTTAGGGAGCTCCTATAATTCACCCCTCCACTTT	CASSLGSSYNSPLHF
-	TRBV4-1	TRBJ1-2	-	TGCGCCAGCAGCCAAGTCCCAGGGGACTATGGCTACACCTTC	CASSQVPGDYGYTF
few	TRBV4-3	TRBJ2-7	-	TGCGCCAGCAGCCAAGATCCCGGACAGTACGAGCAGTACTTC	CASSQDPGQYEQYF
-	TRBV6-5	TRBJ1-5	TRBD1	TGTGCCAGCAGCAGGGGACAGGGAGGGAGCCAGCCCCAGCATTTT	CASSRGQGGSQPQHF
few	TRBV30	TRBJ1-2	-	TGTGCCTGGGGCAGACAAGGGGAAGTCTATGTTGGCTACACCTTC	CAWGRQGEVYVGYTF
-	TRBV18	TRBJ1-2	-	TGTGCCAGCTCACCAAGTGACAACGCCGCTCACTATGGCTACACCTTC	CASSPSDNAAHYGYTF
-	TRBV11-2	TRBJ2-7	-	TGTGCCAGCAGCTTAGACAGTTTGTACGAGCAGTACTTC	CASSLDSLYEQYF
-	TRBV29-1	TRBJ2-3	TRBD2	TGCAGCGTTGAAGATCGGGGAACTAGCGGGAGAAGGGATACGCAGTATTTT	CSVEDRGTSGRRDTQYF